Detailed here is one T cell receptor (beta chain). Its specificity is not known. TCRdb's table, derived via immunoSEQ multiplex PCR, lists solely in-frame clones and lacks some. The sample lists approximately 25,000 clones; about 91% were seen once. This entry belongs to a study of monozygotic twins with cystic fibrosis. Overall study: With about 15 PCR cycles, barcoded libraries came from approximately 2.7 micrograms of fragmented DNA. Study results and caveats: No link emerged between shared CDR3 counts and age, concordance or severity. Median Simpson clonality of 0.0095 suggested naive T cells predominated. Nucleotide-identical clonotype sharing was significantly higher within monozygotic CF twin pairs than between unrelated CF individuals.

This CDR3 comprises 15 residues. Trimming left V 4 bases short and J 0 bases short, with 15 bases between. Germline assignment: CDR1 SQVTM and CDR2 ANQGSEA. The chain carries TRBV29-1 and TRBJ1-1; D is unresolved. Sample: blood. This sequence was found in a girl aged 2 to 9 with cystic fibrosis. The CDR3, as DNA: TGCAGCGTTGGGGCTGGCGTAGGACTGAACACTGAAGCTTTCTTT. This gives the protein CSVGAGVGLNTEAFF.